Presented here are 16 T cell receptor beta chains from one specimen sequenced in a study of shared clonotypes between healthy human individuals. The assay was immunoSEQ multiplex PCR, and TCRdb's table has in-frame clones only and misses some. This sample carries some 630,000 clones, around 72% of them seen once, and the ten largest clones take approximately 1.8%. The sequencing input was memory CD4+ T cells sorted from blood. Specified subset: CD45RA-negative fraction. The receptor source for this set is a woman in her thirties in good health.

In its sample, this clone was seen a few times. CDR3 coding DNA: TGTGCCACCAGCAGAGGGAGGGATCAATACAATGAGCAGTTCTTC. Translated, it gives CATSRGRDQYNEQFF. This chain uses TRBV15 with TRBJ2-1; the D gene is possibly TRBD2 (6 bases). The CDR3 is 15 amino acids. CDR1 LNHNV and CDR2 YYDKDF come from the germline V gene (reference sequence). The V end lost 1 base, the J end lost 4 bases, and 11 bases lay between the germline ends.

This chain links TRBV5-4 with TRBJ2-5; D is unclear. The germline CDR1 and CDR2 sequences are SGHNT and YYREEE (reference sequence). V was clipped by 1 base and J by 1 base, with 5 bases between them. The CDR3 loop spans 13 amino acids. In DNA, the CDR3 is TGTGCCAGCAGCTTGCCAGGCCAAGAGACCCAGTACTTC. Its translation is CASSLPGQETQYF.

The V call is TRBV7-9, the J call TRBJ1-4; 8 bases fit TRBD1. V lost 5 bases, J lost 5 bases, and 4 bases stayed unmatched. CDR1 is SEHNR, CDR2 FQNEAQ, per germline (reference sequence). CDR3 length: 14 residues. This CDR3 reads CASSPRTGNEKLFF. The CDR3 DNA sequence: TGTGCCAGCAGCCCCAGGACAGGGAATGAAAAACTGTTTTTT.

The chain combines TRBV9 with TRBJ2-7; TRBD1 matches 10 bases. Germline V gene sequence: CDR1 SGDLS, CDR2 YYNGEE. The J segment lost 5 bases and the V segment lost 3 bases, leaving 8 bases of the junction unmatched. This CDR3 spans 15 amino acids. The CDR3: CASSARGQGKHEQYF. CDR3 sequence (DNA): TGTGCCAGCAGCGCCCGGGGACAGGGGAAGCACGAGCAGTACTTC.

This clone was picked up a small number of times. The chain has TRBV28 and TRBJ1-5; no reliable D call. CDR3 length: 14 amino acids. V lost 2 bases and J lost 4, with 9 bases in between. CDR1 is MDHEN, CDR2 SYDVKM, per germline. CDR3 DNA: TGTGCCAGCAGTTTAGGAAGACGGAATCAGCCCCAGCATTTT. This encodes CASSLGRRNQPQHF.

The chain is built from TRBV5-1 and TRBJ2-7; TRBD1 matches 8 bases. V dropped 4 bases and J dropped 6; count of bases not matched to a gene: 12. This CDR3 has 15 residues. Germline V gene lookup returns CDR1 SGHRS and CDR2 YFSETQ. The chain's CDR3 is CASSLKRTGTAEQYF. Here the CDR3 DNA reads TGCGCCAGCAGCCTTAAAAGGACAGGGACCGCCGAGCAGTACTTC.

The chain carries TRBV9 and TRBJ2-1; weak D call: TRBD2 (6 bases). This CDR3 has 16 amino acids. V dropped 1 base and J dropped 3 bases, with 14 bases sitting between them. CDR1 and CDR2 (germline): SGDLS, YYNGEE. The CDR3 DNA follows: TGTGCCAGCAGCGTAATCGGCGGGGCCCTCTACAATGAGCAGTTCTTC. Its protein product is CASSVIGGALYNEQFF.

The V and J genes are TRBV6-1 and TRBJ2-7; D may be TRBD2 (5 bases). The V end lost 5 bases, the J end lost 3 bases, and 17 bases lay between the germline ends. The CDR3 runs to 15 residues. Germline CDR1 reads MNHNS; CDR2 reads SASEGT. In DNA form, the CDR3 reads TGTGCCAGCAGTACCACCCCGGGATTCGGCTACGAGCAGTACTTC. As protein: CASSTTPGFGYEQYF.

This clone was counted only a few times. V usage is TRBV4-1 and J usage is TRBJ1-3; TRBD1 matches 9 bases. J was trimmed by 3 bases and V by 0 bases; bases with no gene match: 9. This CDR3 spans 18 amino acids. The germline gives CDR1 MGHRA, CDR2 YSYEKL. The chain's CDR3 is CASSQDTTGTGLGNTIYF. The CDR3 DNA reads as TGCGCCAGCAGCCAAGACACAACCGGGACAGGGCTTGGAAACACCATATATTTT.

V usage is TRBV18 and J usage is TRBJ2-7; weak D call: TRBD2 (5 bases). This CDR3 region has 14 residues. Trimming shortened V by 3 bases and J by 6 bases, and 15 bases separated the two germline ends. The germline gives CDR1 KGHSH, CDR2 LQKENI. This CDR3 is CASSPQPGSPEQYF. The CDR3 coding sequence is TGTGCCAGCTCACCCCAACCTGGGAGTCCCGAGCAGTACTTC.

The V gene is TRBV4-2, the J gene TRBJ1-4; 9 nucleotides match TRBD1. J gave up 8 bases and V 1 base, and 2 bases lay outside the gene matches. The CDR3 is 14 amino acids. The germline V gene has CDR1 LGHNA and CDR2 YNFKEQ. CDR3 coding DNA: TGTGCCAGCAGCCAAGGACAGGGGGGCGAAAAACTGTTTTTT. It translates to CASSQGQGGEKLFF.

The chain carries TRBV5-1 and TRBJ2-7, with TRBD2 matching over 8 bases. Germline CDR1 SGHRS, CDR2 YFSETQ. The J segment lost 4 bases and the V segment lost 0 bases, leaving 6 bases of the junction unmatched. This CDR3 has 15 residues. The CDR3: CASSLDGLASYEQYF. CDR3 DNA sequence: TGCGCCAGCAGCTTGGATGGACTAGCATCTTACGAGCAGTACTTC.

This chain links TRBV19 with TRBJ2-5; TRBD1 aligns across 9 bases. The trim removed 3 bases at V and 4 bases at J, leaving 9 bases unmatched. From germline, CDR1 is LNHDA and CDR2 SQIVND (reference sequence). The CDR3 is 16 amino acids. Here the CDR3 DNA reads TGTGCCAGTAGTATCTACAGGGGGCTCAGAGGAGAGACCCAGTACTTC. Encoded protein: CASSIYRGLRGETQYF.

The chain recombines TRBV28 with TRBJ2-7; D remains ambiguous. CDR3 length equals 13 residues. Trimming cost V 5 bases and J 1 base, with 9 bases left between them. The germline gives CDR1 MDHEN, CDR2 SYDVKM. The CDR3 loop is CASSPDPSYEQYF. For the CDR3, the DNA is TGTGCCAGCAGTCCGGACCCTTCCTACGAGCAGTACTTC.

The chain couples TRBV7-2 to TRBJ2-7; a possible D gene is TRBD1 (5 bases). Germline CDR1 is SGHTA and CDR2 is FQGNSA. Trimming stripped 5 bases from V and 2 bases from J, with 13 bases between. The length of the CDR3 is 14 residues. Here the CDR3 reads CASSTGAEPYEQYF. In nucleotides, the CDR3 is TGTGCCAGCAGCACAGGTGCTGAGCCCTACGAGCAGTACTTC. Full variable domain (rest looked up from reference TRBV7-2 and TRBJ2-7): GAGVSQSPSNKVTEKGKDVELRCDPISGHTALYWYRQSLGQGLEFLIYFQGNSAPDKSGLPSDRFSAERTGGSVSTLTIQRTQQEDSAVYLCASSTGAEPYEQYFGPGTRLTVT.

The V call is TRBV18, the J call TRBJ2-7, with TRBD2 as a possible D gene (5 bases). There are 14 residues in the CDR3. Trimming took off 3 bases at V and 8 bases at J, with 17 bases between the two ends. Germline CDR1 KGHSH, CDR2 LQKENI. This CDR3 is CASSPGVAKAKQYF. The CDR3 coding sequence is TGTGCCAGCTCACCCGGGGTAGCGAAGGCGAAGCAGTACTTC.